The 6 T cell receptor beta chains given below trace back to one sample, sequenced in a study of T cells in Graves' hyperthyroidism and ophthalmopathy. RNA transcripts provided the source from which TCR beta CDR3 regions were amplified. The study used the HTBI primer set for a first-round RT-PCR of the TCR CDR3. TCRdb itself ran the multiplex PCR reads through MiXCR, one entry per CDR3 protein. The profile shows 370,000 or so distinct CDR3 sequences, approximately 13% of them singletons. Sequencing was done on a sample of blood. The source of these receptors is a man between 25 and 39 years old with Graves' hyperthyroidism that later progressed to Graves' ophthalmopathy.

This chain connects TRBV19 to TRBJ2-3; 8 nucleotides align to TRBD1. The CDR3 sequence is 13 residues long. V shed 9 bases and J 5 bases; nucleotides not matched to a gene: 7. Germline loops: CDR1 LNHDA, CDR2 SQIVND (reference sequence). In nucleotides, the CDR3 is TGTGCCAGCCGGGGACAGGCCGAAGATACGCAGTATTTT. This gives the protein CASRGQAEDTQYF.

The rearrangement links TRBV25-1 to TRBJ1-2; weak D call: TRBD1 (5 bases). CDR1 is MGHDK, CDR2 SYGVNS, per germline. V dropped 2 bases and J dropped 8 bases, with 15 bases sitting between them. The CDR3 contains 14 residues. Here the CDR3 reads CASSETAGTGGYTF. CDR3 nucleotides: TGTGCCAGCAGTGAAACTGCAGGGACGGGCGGCTACACCTTC.

This clonotype came up many times. This chain uses TRBV27 with TRBJ2-7; 13 bases line up with TRBD2. The CDR3 consists of 16 residues. Trimming took 6 bases from V and 7 from J; bases not matched to a gene: 12. CDR1 and CDR2 (germline): MNHEY, SMNVEV (reference sequence). This chain's CDR3 is CASSRLLLAGGQEQYF. The DNA of the CDR3 is TGTGCCAGCAGCCGCCTCTTACTAGCGGGGGGGCAAGAGCAGTACTTC.

This clonotype was found many times. This rearrangement joins TRBV3-1 to TRBJ1-4; a weak D match, TRBD1 (5 bases). This CDR3 contains 16 residues. Trimming pared 0 bases from V and 10 bases from J, leaving 18 bases between. Germline CDR1 is LGHDT and CDR2 is YNNKEL (reference sequence). CDR3 region: CASSQDRKGREGKLFF. The CDR3 bases are TGTGCCAGCAGCCAAGATCGAAAGGGCAGGGAAGGAAAACTGTTTTTT. The complete variable domain, with remaining parts taken from reference TRBV3-1 and TRBJ1-4, reads DTAVSQTPKYLVTQMGNDKSIKCEQNLGHDTMYWYKQDSKKFLKIMFSYNNKELIINETVPNRFSPKSPDKAHLNLHINSLELGDSAVYFCASSQDRKGREGKLFFGSGTQLSVL.

This clonotype was counted many times. J is TRBJ1-2 and V is TRBV12-3 or TRBV12-4; D uncertain. This CDR3 has 15 amino acids. Trimming shortened V by 7 bases and J by 5 bases, and 20 bases separated the two germline ends. CDR3 nucleotide sequence: TGTGCCAGCACCAAAGACCTCCAGGCAAGGTATGGCTACACCTTC. Translated: CASTKDLQARYGYTF.

This clonotype was detected only a few times. This rearrangement joins TRBV12-3 or TRBV12-4 to TRBJ2-7, with D unclear. The ends were cut back, 9 bases at V and 3 bases at J, with 18 bases in the middle. The CDR3 is 14 amino acids. As DNA, the CDR3 is TGTGCCAGTTCTCGTGTGGCAGCCTACTACGAGCAGTACTTC. Translating it yields CASSRVAAYYEQYF.